This T cell receptor beta chain stems from a study of T-cell reconstitution after alpha-beta-depleted transplantation in children. General study results and limits: There were some patients whose high TCRbeta diversity at day 60 came from surviving recipient T cells and thymic progenitors. Expanded graft clones, several hundred of them, were reportedly the source of alpha-beta T cells about two months after transplant. One year post-transplant, T-cell counts and diversity were largely derived from T cells produced anew.

The length of the CDR3 is 12 residues. V was pared by 4 bases and J by 5 bases, with 8 bases between. Unique molecular identifiers were built into the TCRbeta library. One entry per CDR3 protein results from TCRdb running MiXCR on the PCR reads. Here the sample spans roughly 70,000 distinct CDR3 sequences, roughly 4.5% being singletons. This clonotype was counted ten times or more. No antigen is known for it. The sequenced sample was PBMCs, mostly from graft donor cells, obtained 180 days after TCRalphabeta/CD19-depleted stem cell transplant. This TCR came from a boy less than two years old who had a stem cell transplant for acute myeloid leukemia, so the T cells may come from the graft donor. The chain couples TRBV12-3 or TRBV12-4 to TRBJ2-5; D remains unclear. This CDR3 is CASSYLRETQYF. The CDR3 DNA follows: TGTGCCAGCAGTTACCTTCGGGAGACCCAGTACTTC.